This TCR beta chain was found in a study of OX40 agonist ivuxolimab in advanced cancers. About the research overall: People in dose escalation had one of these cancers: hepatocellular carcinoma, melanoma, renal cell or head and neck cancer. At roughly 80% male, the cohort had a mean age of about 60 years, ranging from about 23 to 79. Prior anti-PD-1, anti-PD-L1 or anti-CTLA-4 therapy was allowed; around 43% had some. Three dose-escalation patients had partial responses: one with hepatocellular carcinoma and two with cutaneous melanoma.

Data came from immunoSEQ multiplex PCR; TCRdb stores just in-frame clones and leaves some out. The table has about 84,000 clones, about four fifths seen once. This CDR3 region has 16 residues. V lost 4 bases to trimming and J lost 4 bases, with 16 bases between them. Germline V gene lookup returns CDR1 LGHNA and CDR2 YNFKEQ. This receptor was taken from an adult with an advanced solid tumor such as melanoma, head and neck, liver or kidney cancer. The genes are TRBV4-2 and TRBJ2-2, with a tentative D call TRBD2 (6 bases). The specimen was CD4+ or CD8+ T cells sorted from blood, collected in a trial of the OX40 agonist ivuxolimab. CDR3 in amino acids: CASSPSTGVTTGELFF. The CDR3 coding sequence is TGTGCCAGCAGCCCATCTACGGGGGTGACCACCGGGGAGCTGTTTTTT.